This is a list of T cell receptor beta chains from one sample in a study of blood T cell repertoires in COVID-19. Profiled with immunoSEQ multiplex PCR; TCRdb holds only in-frame clones, not every one. The repertoire holds 200,000 to 300,000 clones, with around 81% as singletons. The sequencing input was peripheral blood. These receptors all stem from a woman older than 75 with COVID-19, enrolled during active disease. The CDR3 runs from the conserved cysteine through the conserved F or W. Each record gives: clone size, V gene, J gene, D gene, CDR3 DNA, CDR3 protein. A D gene is named only where the DNA matches it firmly. Clone size appears in some rows only: once, few, many, or a class for an expanded clone.

>once|TRBV27|TRBJ1-2|TRBD1
TGTGCCAGCTCCCCACAGGGGGCGCGAGGCTACACCTTC
CASSPQGARGYTF
>-|TRBV7-3|TRBJ2-7|-
TGTGCCAGCAGCTCAGGACAAGAACCCTACGAGCAGTACTTC
CASSSGQEPYEQYF
>-|TRBV3-1/TRBV3-2|TRBJ2-3|TRBD1
TGTGCCAGTAGACAGGGAAAGGATACGCAGTATTTT
CASRQGKDTQYF
>-|TRBV5-4|TRBJ1-6|TRBD1
TGTGCCAGCAGCTTGGCCGGGACAGAAAATTCACCCCTCCACTTT
CASSLAGTENSPLHF
>-|TRBV19|TRBJ2-5|TRBD2
TGTGCCAGTAGTATGACGGGGGGAGAGACCCAGTACTTC
CASSMTGGETQYF
>-|TRBV7-3|TRBJ2-2|TRBD2
TGTGCCAGCAGCCCGGGGGGGCCCAGCCTAGGCGGGGAGCTGTTTTTT
CASSPGGPSLGGELFF
>-|TRBV28|TRBJ2-7|TRBD1
TGTGCCAGCAGTTCCGGGGACAGGGCTTCCTACGAGCAGTACTTC
CASSSGDRASYEQYF
>-|TRBV19|TRBJ1-2|TRBD1
TGTGCCAGTAAGGTTGCAGGGGGAAGCTATGGCTACACCTTC
CASKVAGGSYGYTF
>-|TRBV11-2|TRBJ1-2|-
TGTGCCAGTAGTCCCAATCACTATGGCTACACCTTC
CASSPNHYGYTF
>-|TRBV4-2|TRBJ1-5|-
TGTGCCAGCAGCCAATTATGTCCCCGCAATCAGCCCCAGCATTTT
CASSQLCPRNQPQHF
>-|TRBV7-9|TRBJ1-3|-
TGTGCCAGCAGCTCGGGACACGAAGGAAACACCATATATTTT
CASSSGHEGNTIYF
>-|TRBV4-1|TRBJ2-2|-
TGCGCCAGCAGCCAGGGAAGGACTGTGAACACCGGGGAGCTGTTTTTT
CASSQGRTVNTGELFF
>-|TRBV11-2|TRBJ2-3|-
TGTGCCAGCAGCCCCGTTACAGATACGCAGTATTTT
CASSPVTDTQYF
>-|TRBV7-2|TRBJ2-1|-
TGTGCCAGCAGCTTGCTCCAGCGGAGGGGTGAGCAGTTCTTC
CASSLLQRRGEQFF
>-|TRBV18|TRBJ2-7|TRBD2
TGTGCCAGCTCACCTCCTGGGACTAGCCCGAACTACGAGCAGTACTTC
CASSPPGTSPNYEQYF
>few|TRBV29-1|TRBJ1-2|-
TGCAGCGTTTGGCGGGACTTGGGCTACACCTTC
CSVWRDLGYTF
>-|TRBV6-6|TRBJ2-5|TRBD2
TGTGCCAGCAAAGGCGGGAGGACCCAGTACCAAGAGACCCAGTACTTC
CASKGGRTQYQETQYF
>-|TRBV9|TRBJ1-1|-
TGTGCCAGCAGCGTAGGCCCCAGTACTGAAGCTTTCTTT
CASSVGPSTEAFF
>-|TRBV14|TRBJ1-1|-
TGTGCCAGCAGCCAAGATCGGCTCCCCCACAGCGCTTTCTTT
CASSQDRLPHSAFF
>-|TRBV18|TRBJ2-7|TRBD1
TGTGCCAGCTCACCAGGGACAGGTATGGGAGTAGAGCAGTACTTC
CASSPGTGMGVEQYF
>-|TRBV7-9|TRBJ2-7|TRBD2
TGTGCCAGCAGCTTCGCGCGGGGGGTTGAGCAGTACTTC
CASSFARGVEQYF
>-|TRBV5-1|TRBJ2-7|TRBD2
TGCGCCAGCAGCTCAAACGGACTAGCGGGACCCGGGGGAGGTGAGCAGTACTTC
CASSSNGLAGPGGGEQYF
>-|TRBV24-1|TRBJ2-2|-
TGTGCCACCTCAGTGCGGGGCCTTAACACCGGGGAGCTGTTTTTT
CATSVRGLNTGELFF
>-|TRBV19|TRBJ1-2|-
TGTGCCAGTAAGGCGGGCCAGGGGTTCTATGGCTACACCTTC
CASKAGQGFYGYTF
>once|TRBV19|TRBJ1-3|-
TGTGCCAGTAGTAGACAGGCGATTTCTGGAAACACCATATATTTT
CASSRQAISGNTIYF
>-|TRBV7-6|TRBJ2-5|TRBD2
TGTGCCAGCAGCTCGAGGGGACTAGCGGTCCAAGAGACCCAGTACTTC
CASSSRGLAVQETQYF
>-|TRBV5-5|TRBJ2-7|TRBD1
TGTGCCAGCAGCTTGGCCGGACAGGGGGTCTACGAGCAGTACTTC
CASSLAGQGVYEQYF
>few|TRBV18|TRBJ1-5|TRBD1
TGTGCCAGCTCCGAGGGGGCTAATCAGCCCCAGCATTTT
CASSEGANQPQHF
>-|TRBV4-1|TRBJ1-2|TRBD1
TGCGCCAGCAGCCAAGCTGAAGGAGACAGGGCTGCAGGCTACACCTTC
CASSQAEGDRAAGYTF
>-|TRBV5-1|TRBJ2-5|TRBD1
TGCGCCAGCAGCTTTGGGACAGGGGATGAAGAGACCCAGTACTTC
CASSFGTGDEETQYF
>-|TRBV2|TRBJ2-4|-
TGTGCCAGCAGCGCTGGACAGTTGATAGCCAAAAACATTCAGTACTTC
CASSAGQLIAKNIQYF
>-|TRBV6-6|TRBJ1-1|TRBD1
TGTGCCAGCAGTTACACCGGACAGGCCCGAACAGCTTTCTTT
CASSYTGQARTAFF
>few|TRBV19|TRBJ1-5|TRBD1
TGTGCCAGTAGTACCACAGGGGGCAATCAGCCCCAGCATTTT
CASSTTGGNQPQHF
>-|TRBV5-6|TRBJ2-1|-
TGTGCCAGCAGCTTGTTGAGCGGATCGAATGAGCAGTTCTTC
CASSLLSGSNEQFF
>-|TRBV7-2|TRBJ2-4|-
TGTGCCAGCAGCGAAGAGGTAGCCAAAAACATTCAGTACTTC
CASSEEVAKNIQYF